This T cell receptor beta chain comes out of a study of T cell changes during pregnancy in multiple sclerosis. Profiling relied on immunoSEQ multiplex PCR, and the TCRdb table lists in-frame clones only, not all of them. The table shows 40,000 to 55,000 clones, with around 90% occurring only once. V lost 6 bases, J lost 2 bases, and 11 bases stayed unmatched. Germline V lookup: CDR1 MDHEN, CDR2 SYDVKM. This CDR3 has 19 residues. The rearrangement links TRBV28 to TRBJ2-3, with 16 bases fitting TRBD2. The source is a female donor in good health, enrolled as a control in a pregnancy study. The sequences come from peripheral blood, collected in the first trimester of pregnancy. DNA of the CDR3: TGTGCCAGCAGGGGGGGACTAGCGGGAGGGGGCGGGTCCACAGATACGCAGTATTTT. This codes for CASRGGLAGGGGSTDTQYF.